Below, 23 T cell receptor beta chains from the same sample are listed, as sequenced in a study of siplizumab effects on memory and regulatory T cells. Clones were read by immunoSEQ multiplex PCR, and TCRdb kept only the in-frame ones, dropping some. The table shows fewer than 65,000 clones, with roughly 93% occurring only once. Sample: CD8+ T cells sorted from blood. The receptor set was obtained from a human donor in good health.

The chain couples TRBV10-3 to TRBJ2-4; D possibly corresponds to TRBD1 (5 bases). Germline assignment: CDR1 ENHRY and CDR2 SYGVKD. Between the trimmed V and J ends, which lost 0 bases and 10 bases, there was a span of 19 bases. The CDR3 is 16 residues long. The CDR3 sequence: CAISESLGPQNSIQYF. DNA for the CDR3: TGTGCCATCAGTGAGTCTCTGGGGCCCCAAAATTCAATTCAGTACTTC.

The rearrangement links TRBV4-1 to TRBJ2-6; D is possibly TRBD1 or TRBD2 (5 bases each). V shed 3 bases and J shed 3 bases, with 6 bases lying between them. The CDR3 has 14 amino acids. The germline V gene encodes CDR1 MGHRA and CDR2 YSYEKL. The CDR3 coding sequence is TGCGCCAGCAGCCAGGGGGTTGGGGCCAACGTCCTGACTTTC. Its translation is CASSQGVGANVLTF.

DNA of the CDR3: TGTGCCAGCGTGGACAGGGATGGGTACCAGCCCCAGCATTTT. Amino acid sequence: CASVDRDGYQPQHF. The chain is built from TRBV5-6 and TRBJ1-5; 8 nucleotides match TRBD1. In germline, CDR1 is SGHDT, CDR2 YYEEEE. The CDR3 length is 14 residues. Trimming cost V 7 bases and J 7 bases; bases outside gene matches: 10.

This sequence joins TRBV5-1 and TRBJ1-2; 7 bases agree with TRBD1. This CDR3 has 15 residues. Germline CDR1 reads SGHRS; CDR2 reads YFSETQ. Losses at the gene ends were 0 bases for V and 2 bases for J; bases not matched to a gene: 4. The CDR3 region is CASSLAVTGNYGYTF. DNA for the CDR3: TGCGCCAGCAGCTTGGCGGTGACAGGGAACTATGGCTACACCTTC.

The rearrangement uses TRBV27 and TRBJ2-1, with 8 bases that match TRBD1. The CDR3 has 14 residues. The germline V gene encodes CDR1 MNHEY and CDR2 SMNVEV (reference sequence). V lost 5 bases and J lost 10; bases outside the gene matches: 10. DNA of the CDR3: TGTGCCAGCAGTCCGGTGGACAGGGTTTGGGAGCAGTTCTTC. Translating it yields CASSPVDRVWEQFF.

V and J are TRBV7-9 and TRBJ1-1; D not certain. V lost 11 bases and J 3 bases, leaving 10 bases between the germline ends. The CDR3 has 11 amino acids. Germline lookup yields CDR1 SEHNR and CDR2 FQNEAQ (reference sequence). The CDR3 region has the DNA TGTGCCGGCGCGAGGGACACTGAAGCTTTCTTT. It codes for CAGARDTEAFF.

The V gene is TRBV9, the J gene TRBJ2-7; possible D gene TRBD2, 6 bases. This CDR3 region has 15 residues. The germline CDR1 and CDR2 sequences are SGDLS and YYNGEE. V shed 4 bases and J shed 3 bases, with 17 bases lying between them. The CDR3 bases are TGTGCCAGCAGCCCCGGGGGTGGGACCCTCTACGAGCAGTACTTC. Residues: CASSPGGGTLYEQYF.

The chain carries TRBV28 and TRBJ2-3; TRBD2 is a possible D gene (5 bases). The germline V gene has CDR1 MDHEN and CDR2 SYDVKM. V gave up 7 bases and J gave up 0 bases, with 17 bases separating them. The length of the CDR3 is 16 residues. CDR3 nucleotides: TGTGCCAGCACCAAGTCCCGTAGGGAGAGCACAGATACGCAGTATTTT. It translates to CASTKSRRESTDTQYF.

The V call is TRBV27, the J call TRBJ1-5; tentatively, D is TRBD1 (5 bases). Per germline, CDR1 MNHEY and CDR2 SMNVEV (reference sequence). Between the trimmed V and J ends, which lost 4 bases and 1 base, there was a span of 11 bases. The CDR3 has 15 amino acids. The CDR3 nucleotides are TGTGCCAGCAGTTGGGGCGGACCGAGCAATCAGCCCCAGCATTTT. It specifies CASSWGGPSNQPQHF.

The chain recombines TRBV7-2 with TRBJ1-5; unclear D gene. V lost 1 base, J lost 6 bases, and 13 bases lay in between. The germline gives CDR1 SGHTA, CDR2 FQGNSA. The CDR3 covers 15 residues. The CDR3 reads CASSLVLGTGQPQHF. CDR3 in DNA: TGTGCCAGCAGCTTAGTCCTGGGAACGGGTCAGCCCCAGCATTTT.

The chain couples TRBV28 to TRBJ1-5; no definite D call. CDR1 is MDHEN, CDR2 SYDVKM, per germline. The CDR3 covers 13 residues. With 4 bases removed from V and 2 bases from J, the gap between germline ends came to 6 bases. The CDR3 DNA reads as TGTGCCAGCAGTTGGCAGGGCAATCAGCCCCAGCATTTT. It yields the protein CASSWQGNQPQHF.

This clone came up a few times. The J gene is TRBJ1-1, the V gene TRBV4-1; D is unresolved. Germline V gene sequence: CDR1 MGHRA, CDR2 YSYEKL. The CDR3 consists of 15 residues. V was cut by 1 base and J by 1 base, with 10 bases left in between. The CDR3 is CASSQVPGPNTEAFF. In nucleotides, the CDR3 is TGCGCCAGCAGCCAAGTACCGGGTCCGAACACTGAAGCTTTCTTT.

The CDR3 DNA follows: TGTGCCAGCAGCATATACAGGGGCCCCTACAATGAGCAGTTCTTC. Translating gives CASSIYRGPYNEQFF. V is TRBV7-8 and J is TRBJ2-1, with 7 bases lining up with TRBD1. CDR1 SGHVS and CDR2 FQNEAQ come from the germline V gene. The ends lost 5 bases at V and 2 bases at J; junction bases unmatched: 6. The CDR3 has 15 residues.

The J gene is TRBJ1-3, the V gene TRBV9, with a weak D call TRBD1 (5 bases). The CDR3 is made up of 16 amino acids. Germline values: CDR1 SGDLS, CDR2 YYNGEE. The germline V and J ends were trimmed by 2 bases and 3 bases, with 15 bases remaining between them. The CDR3, as DNA: TGTGCCAGCAGCGTCCAGGGAGCTCAATATGGAAACACCATATATTTT. This sequence encodes CASSVQGAQYGNTIYF.

This chain uses TRBV27 with TRBJ2-2; TRBD1 or TRBD2 may be the D gene (5 bases each). The CDR3 is 16 amino acids. Germline V gene data show CDR1 as MNHEY and CDR2 as SMNVEV (reference sequence). The germline V and J ends were trimmed by 4 bases and 3 bases, with 15 bases remaining between them. The CDR3 region has the DNA TGTGCCAGCAGTTGGGGACCTGAAGGGCACACCGGGGAGCTGTTTTTT. This gives the protein CASSWGPEGHTGELFF.

The rearrangement joins TRBV7-9 to TRBJ2-1; D might be TRBD2 (6 bases). Germline assignment: CDR1 SEHNR and CDR2 FQNEAQ (reference sequence). CDR3 length: 16 residues. V lost 0 bases and J 2 bases, leaving 11 bases between the germline ends. DNA of the CDR3: TGTGCCAGCAGCTTAGCCGGGAGTTTCCCCTACAATGAGCAGTTCTTC. Its translation is CASSLAGSFPYNEQFF.

The CDR3 region is CASLPSWGLNTEAFF. As DNA, the CDR3 is TGTGCCAGCCTACCCTCTTGGGGTCTGAACACTGAAGCTTTCTTT. V is TRBV6-1 and J is TRBJ1-1; D is unclear. The CDR3 extends over 15 amino acids. Germline V gene lookup returns CDR1 MNHNS and CDR2 SASEGT. V gave up 8 bases and J gave up 0 bases, with 16 bases separating them.

The chain joins TRBV29-1 to TRBJ1-1; D call uncertain. The CDR3 contains 11 residues. The germline gives CDR1 SQVTM, CDR2 ANQGSEA. The V gene lost 5 bases and the J gene lost 4 bases, with 8 bases spanning the gap. The CDR3 coding sequence is TGCAGCGTTCTGATTCTCACTGAAGCTTTCTTT. Residues: CSVLILTEAFF.

This rearrangement joins TRBV28 to TRBJ1-2; D gene uncertain. The CDR3 sequence is 14 residues long. Germline V gives CDR1 MDHEN, CDR2 SYDVKM. V was trimmed by 6 bases and J by 0 bases, leaving 11 bases between them. The chain's CDR3 is CASRSLRSNYGYTF. The CDR3 DNA reads as TGTGCCAGCAGGTCTCTGCGCTCTAACTATGGCTACACCTTC.

The rearrangement joins TRBV25-1 to TRBJ1-5; D not certain. The CDR3 spans 13 residues. Looked up from germline, CDR1 is MGHDK and CDR2 is SYGVNS. V was clipped by 1 base and J by 7 bases, with 8 bases between them. For the CDR3, the DNA is TGTGCCAGCAGTGAATTGGGTTACCAGCCCCAGCATTTT. This gives the protein CASSELGYQPQHF.

CDR3 in DNA: TGTGCCAGCAGTCCCCAGACCTTTTATACTGAAGCTTTCTTT. This translates into CASSPQTFYTEAFF. The chain recombines TRBV27 with TRBJ1-1, with D unclear. This CDR3 comprises 14 residues. Trimming took 5 bases from V and 5 from J, leaving 15 bases between them. Germline CDR1 reads MNHEY; CDR2 reads SMNVEV (reference sequence).

The chain is built from TRBV10-2 and TRBJ2-7; D gene uncertain. Germline V gives CDR1 WSHSY, CDR2 SAAADI. This CDR3 has 14 amino acids. V lost 4 bases, J lost 5 bases, and 15 bases lay in between. The CDR3 region is CASSGPAPIHEQYF. CDR3 nucleotide sequence: TGCGCCAGCAGTGGGCCTGCCCCTATCCACGAGCAGTACTTC.

V is TRBV28 and J is TRBJ2-7; D not resolved. CDR1 and CDR2 (germline): MDHEN, SYDVKM. V gave up 2 bases and J gave up 3 bases, with 14 bases separating them. The CDR3 runs 15 residues. The CDR3, as DNA: TGTGCCAGCAGTTTAGACTTGACGGAAGACTACGAGCAGTACTTC. This codes for CASSLDLTEDYEQYF.